Each of the 16 T cell receptor beta chains below was sequenced from the same sample in a study of blood T cell repertoires in COVID-19. The repertoire was sequenced with immunoSEQ multiplex PCR; TCRdb's copy has only in-frame clones and lacks some. The sample records 190,000 or so clones, roughly 89% being singletons. The material sequenced was peripheral blood. Receptors originate from a middle-aged man with acute or convalescent COVID-19.

This chain connects TRBV5-8 to TRBJ1-2, with D uncertain. The CDR3 extends over 15 amino acids. Germline V gene lookup returns CDR1 SGHTS and CDR2 YDEGEE. V was cut by 3 bases and J by 3 bases, with 15 bases left in between. CDR3 amino acids: CASSSRVWTYYGYTF. CDR3 coding DNA: TGTGCCAGCAGCTCGAGGGTGTGGACCTACTATGGCTACACCTTC. Full variable domain (missing parts from reference TRBV5-8 and TRBJ1-2): EAGVTQSPTHLIKTRGQQATLRCSPISGHTSVYWYQQALGLGLQFLLWYDEGEERNRGNFPPRFSGRQFPNYSSELNVNALELEDSALYLCASSSRVWTYYGYTFGSGTRLTVV.

The rearrangement links TRBV4-3 to TRBJ2-1, with D possibly being TRBD2 (7 bases). This CDR3 has 16 amino acids. Trimming stripped 1 base from V and 5 bases from J, with 15 bases between. Germline CDR1 reads LGHNA; CDR2 reads YSLEER. This CDR3 is CASSQGGGGLDNEQFF. CDR3 DNA: TGCGCCAGCAGCCAAGGAGGCGGGGGCCTGGACAATGAGCAGTTCTTC.

The V and J genes are TRBV30 and TRBJ2-5; possible D gene TRBD1, 6 bases. The ends were cut back, 2 bases at V and 2 bases at J, with 12 bases in the middle. CDR1 GTSNPN and CDR2 SVGIG come from the germline V gene (reference sequence). CDR3 length: 14 residues. The CDR3 loop is CAWSRLGAQETQYF. The DNA for the CDR3 is TGTGCCTGGAGTCGGCTGGGGGCACAAGAGACCCAGTACTTC.

The genes are TRBV27 and TRBJ1-4, with TRBD1 as a possible D gene (6 bases). The CDR3 is 14 amino acids. CDR1 MNHEY and CDR2 SMNVEV come from the germline V gene (reference sequence). V lost 0 bases to trimming and J lost 7 bases, with 9 bases between them. The CDR3 sequence is CASSLSGRGEKLFF. The CDR3 coding sequence is TGTGCCAGCAGTTTATCGGGCAGGGGTGAAAAACTGTTTTTT.

The chain couples TRBV10-2 to TRBJ1-2, with D possibly being TRBD1 (6 bases). This CDR3 region has 13 residues. CDR1 and CDR2 from the germline V gene are WSHSY and SAAADI. V lost 6 bases, J lost 1 base, and 9 bases lay in between. The CDR3 DNA reads TGCGCCAGCAGCAACAGGGTTAACTATGGCTACACCTTC. Amino acids: CASSNRVNYGYTF.

The rearrangement joins TRBV5-1 to TRBJ2-7; maybe TRBD2 (7 bases). There are 13 residues in the CDR3. The germline V and J ends were trimmed by 6 bases and 2 bases, with 12 bases remaining between them. The germline V gene encodes CDR1 SGHRS and CDR2 YFSETQ. The CDR3 sequence is CASTKGGAYEQYF. CDR3 nucleotides: TGCGCCAGCACCAAGGGGGGGGCCTACGAGCAGTACTTC.

This rearrangement joins TRBV29-1 to TRBJ1-2; TRBD1 matches at 8 bases. V dropped 3 bases and J dropped 7; count of bases not matched to a gene: 10. CDR3 length equals 14 residues. Germline V lookup: CDR1 SQVTM, CDR2 ANQGSEA. CDR3 protein: CSVDGPTGDSGYTF. The CDR3 region has the DNA TGCAGCGTTGACGGTCCGACAGGGGATAGTGGCTACACCTTC.

The rearrangement joins TRBV20-1 to TRBJ2-3; weak D call: TRBD1 (5 bases). The CDR3 is made up of 14 amino acids. The germline CDR1 and CDR2 sequences are DFQATT and SNEGSKA (reference sequence). V gave up 3 bases and J gave up 0 bases, with 10 bases separating them. CDR3 sequence reads: CSASRQYSTDTQYF. The CDR3 DNA follows: TGCAGTGCTAGTCGACAGTACAGCACAGATACGCAGTATTTT.

The gene calls are TRBV18 and TRBJ1-2; D perhaps matches TRBD1 (6 bases). The V gene's germline CDR1 is KGHSH and CDR2 LQKENI. The CDR3 spans 14 residues. V was trimmed by 4 bases and J by 7 bases, leaving 16 bases between them. As DNA, the CDR3 is TGTGCCAGCTCACAAGACAGGCCAGGGACTGGCTACACCTTC. Encoded protein: CASSQDRPGTGYTF.

Written as DNA, the CDR3 is TGTGCCAGCTCACGGGGGGGCAGCGGAGATACGCAGTATTTT. Protein: CASSRGGSGDTQYF. J is TRBJ2-3 and V is TRBV18; weak D call: TRBD2 (7 bases). In germline, CDR1 is KGHSH, CDR2 LQKENI. This CDR3 spans 14 amino acids. V lost 4 bases and J 5 bases, leaving 13 bases between the germline ends.

This chain connects TRBV20-1 to TRBJ1-6; a possible D gene is TRBD1 (5 bases). CDR3 length: 16 residues. Germline CDR1 is DFQATT and CDR2 is SNEGSKA (reference sequence). Trimming cost V 6 bases and J 6 bases, with 21 bases left between them. In nucleotides, the CDR3 is TGCAGTGCCAGTGGCGGGGCTCCCGGACCTAATTCACCCCTCCACTTT. It specifies CSASGGAPGPNSPLHF.

The V gene is TRBV7-2, the J gene TRBJ2-2; 8 bases map to TRBD1. This CDR3 region has 16 residues. CDR1 SGHTA and CDR2 FQGNSA come from the germline V gene. J gave up 7 bases and V 2 bases, and 9 bases lay outside the gene matches. CDR3: CASSLRGRGLSGELFF. Written as DNA, the CDR3 is TGTGCCAGCAGCTTAAGGGGCAGGGGGCTTAGCGGGGAGCTGTTTTTT.

The chain links TRBV18 to TRBJ2-1; tentative D call: TRBD1 (5 bases). Germline CDR1 reads KGHSH; CDR2 reads LQKENI. V was trimmed by 8 bases and J by 10 bases, leaving 21 bases between them. The CDR3 is made up of 14 amino acids. The CDR3 bases are TGTGCCAGCCGCCCCCCACAGGCTAGGGTGGAGCAGTTCTTC. Its translation: CASRPPQARVEQFF.

V usage is TRBV7-3 and J usage is TRBJ2-7; possibly TRBD2 for D (6 bases). This CDR3 has 15 residues. CDR1 SGHTA and CDR2 FQGTGA come from the germline V gene. V was pared by 2 bases and J by 2 bases, with 13 bases between. The CDR3, as DNA: TGTGCCAGCAGCTTAGCCAGTGCGGGGACCTACGAGCAGTACTTC. This gives the protein CASSLASAGTYEQYF.

The genes are TRBV7-9 and TRBJ2-7; a possible D gene is TRBD2 (5 bases). The CDR3 sequence is 15 residues long. Deletions cut 4 bases from V and 2 bases from J, with 15 bases between. CDR1 and CDR2 (germline): SEHNR, FQNEAQ (reference sequence). The CDR3 is CASSSLANLAYEQYF. The CDR3 nucleotides are TGTGCCAGCAGCTCCCTAGCCAACCTTGCCTACGAGCAGTACTTC. The variable domain in full, with the rest retrieved from reference TRBV7-9 and TRBJ2-7, is DTGVSQNPRHKITKRGQNVTFRCDPISEHNRLYWYRQTLGQGPEFLTYFQNEAQLEKSRLLSDRFSAERPKGSFSTLEIQRTEQGDSAMYLCASSSLANLAYEQYFGPGTRLTVT.

This clone was observed once. V and J are TRBV12-3 or TRBV12-4 and TRBJ2-7; D is unclear. The CDR3 runs to 13 residues. V gave up 5 bases and J gave up 2 bases, with 10 bases separating them. CDR3 loop: CASSNTETYEQYF. CDR3 nucleotides: TGTGCCAGCAGTAACACAGAGACCTACGAGCAGTACTTC.